The sequence of this T cell receptor (beta chain) was determined in a study of primary melanoma T cells and metastatic recurrence. This clone was detected only a few times. The antigen remains undetermined. Data came from immunoSEQ multiplex PCR; TCRdb stores just in-frame clones and leaves some out. This sample has approximately 880 clones, with about 83% found just once. Each patient's primary melanoma had been removed surgically, with risk of metastatic recurrence. CDR1 is LNHDA and CDR2 is SQIVND in the germline V gene (reference sequence). The CDR3 covers 12 residues. V lost 0 bases and J 4 bases, leaving 3 bases between the germline ends. Study-wide findings and caveats: Independent of thickness, ulceration, mitotic rate and age, T-cell fraction reportedly predicted outcome. Primary melanomas may harbor an effective T-cell antitumor response, authors suggested. T-cell fraction reportedly outperformed other histopathological variables added to thickness.

The chain links TRBV19 to TRBJ1-1; D unclear. This clonotype was obtained from a human donor with melanoma. Sequencing was performed on melanoma tumor tissue. The CDR3 DNA follows: TGTGCCAGTAGTATAGATCTCACTGAAGCTTTCTTT. It translates to CASSIDLTEAFF.